A single sample gave rise to the 21 T cell receptor beta chains below, sequenced in a study of cytomegalovirus exposure and HLA in healthy donors. 60 Vbeta and 13 Jbeta primers were used in PCR. Assay used: immunoSEQ multiplex PCR; TCRdb lists only in-frame clones, some missing. Of around 90,000 clones in the sample, 70% to 85% were seen once. Sequenced input: PBMCs. The source of these receptors is a man aged 50-59 years in good health and CMV-seronegative.

The chain carries TRBV27 and TRBJ2-7; 10 nucleotides align to TRBD2. The CDR3 totals 13 residues. V was clipped by 7 bases and J by 2 bases; unmatched bases: 2. Germline V gene lookup returns CDR1 MNHEY and CDR2 SMNVEV (reference sequence). The CDR3, as DNA: TGTGCCAGCAAACTAGCGGGAACCTACGAGCAGTACTTC. Residues: CASKLAGTYEQYF.

This clone has a handful of counts. The genes are TRBV10-2 and TRBJ1-2; 10 nucleotides agree with TRBD1. The CDR3 sequence is 16 residues long. Germline V CDR1 and CDR2: WSHSY, SAAADI. J was trimmed by 4 bases and V by 4 bases; bases with no gene match: 9. CDR3 loop: CASSGTIRDRGYGYTF. In nucleotides, the CDR3 is TGCGCCAGCAGTGGTACCATTAGGGACAGGGGCTATGGCTACACCTTC.

V gene TRBV19 combines with J gene TRBJ2-5, with TRBD2 as a possible D gene (6 bases). Trimming stripped 1 base from V and 11 bases from J, with 14 bases between. The CDR3 runs to 13 residues. In germline, CDR1 is LNHDA, CDR2 SQIVND (reference sequence). The CDR3 DNA sequence: TGTGCCAGTAGTATAGCGGGAGTACGGGAGCAGTACTTC. Translating it yields CASSIAGVREQYF.

Judged by abundance, this clone is medium-sized. The chain employs TRBV11-2 and TRBJ2-7, with a possible D match to TRBD2 (5 bases). Germline V gives CDR1 SGHAT, CDR2 FQNNGV. The V end lost 6 bases, the J end lost 2 bases, and 23 bases lay between the germline ends. CDR3 size: 17 residues. CDR3 residues: CASSPARGTRRPYEQYF. In DNA form, the CDR3 reads TGTGCCAGCAGTCCCGCCCGGGGAACCAGGAGGCCCTACGAGCAGTACTTC.

This clone was seen just once. This rearrangement joins TRBV6-1 to TRBJ2-5; D may be TRBD1 (6 bases). V lost 6 bases and J lost 4, with 12 bases in between. Germline-derived CDR1 and CDR2 are MNHNS and SASEGT. The CDR3 consists of 13 residues. The CDR3 reads CASSRDNRETQYF. In DNA form, the CDR3 reads TGTGCCAGCAGCCGGGACAATAGAGAGACCCAGTACTTC.

This chain uses TRBV7-3 with TRBJ2-1; 14 bases are shared with TRBD2. Germline CDR1 and CDR2: SGHTA and FQGTGA. This CDR3 contains 18 residues. V lost 4 bases, J lost 2 bases, and 7 bases stayed unmatched. This CDR3 is CASSSGLAGAPPYNEQFF. Written as DNA, the CDR3 is TGTGCCAGCAGCTCGGGACTAGCGGGAGCCCCCCCCTACAATGAGCAGTTCTTC.

The chain uses TRBV29-1 and TRBJ2-1, with 13 positions matching TRBD2. This CDR3 is 14 amino acids long. CDR1 and CDR2 from the germline V gene are SQVTM and ANQGSEA. Trimming took 7 bases from V and 7 from J; bases not matched to a gene: 7. The CDR3 region is CSGTGTSGKNEQFF. The CDR3 nucleotides read TGCAGCGGGACGGGGACTAGCGGGAAGAATGAGCAGTTCTTC.

The rearrangement joins TRBV2 to TRBJ1-5, with D unresolved. V lost 5 bases and J lost 2, with 10 bases in between. Germline V gene data show CDR1 as SNHLY and CDR2 as FYNNEI. The CDR3 runs 14 residues. CDR3 nucleotides: TGTGCCAGCAGTTTTTCCCCCGGCAATCAGCCCCAGCATTTT. Translation: CASSFSPGNQPQHF. Looking up the rest from reference TRBV2 and TRBJ1-5 gives the full variable domain: EPEVTQTPSHQVTQMGQEVILRCVPISNHLYFYWYRQILGQKVEFLVSFYNNEISEKSEIFDDQFSVERPDGSNFTLKIRSTKLEDSAMYFCASSFSPGNQPQHFGDGTRLSIL.

This clone was counted many times. The rearrangement joins TRBV5-5 to TRBJ1-5, with a tentative D call TRBD1 (6 bases). Per germline, CDR1 SGHKS and CDR2 YYEKEE (reference sequence). V was cut by 2 bases and J by 0 bases, with 15 bases left in between. The CDR3 totals 17 residues. CDR3 DNA: TGTGCCAGCAGCTTAAGGGGAGGGACAAATAGCAATCAGCCCCAGCATTTT. It encodes CASSLRGGTNSNQPQHF.

The chain combines TRBV9 with TRBJ2-1; the match to TRBD1 covers 7 bases. There are 15 residues in the CDR3. With V trimmed by 4 bases and J by 4 bases, 8 bases remained unmatched. Per germline, CDR1 SGDLS and CDR2 YYNGEE. The CDR3 spells CASSQGQTSYNEQFF. The CDR3, as DNA: TGTGCCAGCAGCCAGGGACAGACCTCATACAATGAGCAGTTCTTC.

The genes are TRBV2 and TRBJ1-5; 9 positions agree with TRBD1. After removal of 7 bases from V and 5 bases from J, the junction contained 3 bases not matched to a gene. CDR1 is SNHLY and CDR2 is FYNNEI in the germline V gene. The CDR3 is 13 amino acids. The CDR3 loop is CASKDRGYQPQHF. The CDR3 DNA sequence: TGTGCCAGCAAGGACAGGGGCTATCAGCCCCAGCATTTT.

This clone came up once. J is TRBJ2-4 and V is TRBV27; TRBD1 matches at 9 bases. Germline values: CDR1 MNHEY, CDR2 SMNVEV (reference sequence). V dropped 6 bases and J dropped 0; count of bases not matched to a gene: 9. The CDR3 is 17 amino acids. In nucleotides, the CDR3 is TGTGCCAGCAGGATTGGGACAGGGAAACTAGCCAAAAACATTCAGTACTTC. It is translated as CASRIGTGKLAKNIQYF.

This clone came up a few times. The chain is built from TRBV7-9 and TRBJ1-4, with 9 bases matching TRBD1. The CDR3 is made up of 17 amino acids. The germline V gene has CDR1 SEHNR and CDR2 FQNEAQ (reference sequence). V shed 1 base, J shed 8 bases, and the junction held 11 bases outside the gene matches. CDR3 nucleotides: TGTGCCAGCAGCTTAGGAGGGCTAACAGGGGGCGGCGAAAAACTGTTTTTT. It specifies CASSLGGLTGGGEKLFF. Full variable domain (missing parts from reference TRBV7-9 and TRBJ1-4): DTGVSQNPRHKITKRGQNVTFRCDPISEHNRLYWYRQTLGQGPEFLTYFQNEAQLEKSRLLSDRFSAERPKGSFSTLEIQRTEQGDSAMYLCASSLGGLTGGGEKLFFGSGTQLSVL.

The genes are TRBV6-5 and TRBJ1-2, with TRBD1 matching over 8 bases. Germline V gene sequence: CDR1 MNHEY, CDR2 SVGAGI. The CDR3 runs to 14 residues. The trim removed 6 bases at V and 5 bases at J, leaving 8 bases unmatched. CDR3 DNA: TGTGCCAGCAGCCCCGGACAGGGTGGGTATGGCTACACCTTC. Protein sequence: CASSPGQGGYGYTF.

The chain uses TRBV28 and TRBJ1-2; D is undetermined. Deletions cut 7 bases from V and 2 bases from J, with 14 bases between. The germline V gene encodes CDR1 MDHEN and CDR2 SYDVKM. This CDR3 has 14 amino acids. The DNA of the CDR3 is TGTGCCAGCAACCCACCGACGGGGAACTATGGCTACACCTTC. This sequence encodes CASNPPTGNYGYTF.

The count of this clone is one. The chain recombines TRBV30 with TRBJ2-7; a possible D gene is TRBD2 (6 bases). Germline lookup yields CDR1 GTSNPN and CDR2 SVGIG (reference sequence). Trimming pared 1 base from V and 0 bases from J, leaving 7 bases between. CDR3 size: 13 residues. As DNA, the CDR3 is TGTGCCTGGAGTGGGGGGGTCTCCTACGAGCAGTACTTC. It codes for CAWSGGVSYEQYF.

The J gene is TRBJ2-7, the V gene TRBV5-6, with 10 bases fitting TRBD1. The germline V gene encodes CDR1 SGHDT and CDR2 YYEEEE. The length of the CDR3 is 13 residues. V shed 2 bases, J shed 9 bases, and the junction held 5 bases outside the gene matches. The CDR3 DNA follows: TGTGCCAGCAGCTTCGGACAGGGGGAGCGGCAGTACTTC. It translates to CASSFGQGERQYF.

The genes are TRBV6-6 and TRBJ1-3; D ambiguous. The V and J ends lost 5 bases and 4 bases respectively, with 12 bases between them. CDR1 MNHNY and CDR2 SVGAGI come from the germline V gene (reference sequence). This CDR3 has 14 residues. The chain's CDR3 is CASSPQVLGNTIYF. CDR3 DNA sequence: TGTGCCAGCAGTCCGCAGGTTTTGGGAAACACCATATATTTT.

This sequence joins TRBV2 and TRBJ1-2, with TRBD1 matching over 7 bases. V gave up 1 base and J gave up 3 bases; unmatched junction bases: 2. The CDR3 covers 14 residues. Per the germline V gene, CDR1 is SNHLY and CDR2 is FYNNEI. CDR3 nucleotides: TGTGCCAGCAGTGAAGAGGGGGCTTACTATGGCTACACCTTC. Translating gives CASSEEGAYYGYTF.

The chain couples TRBV10-3 to TRBJ2-7; TRBD2 matches 12 bases. The CDR3 spans 15 residues. Germline loops: CDR1 ENHRY, CDR2 SYGVKD. V lost 6 bases, J lost 1 base, and 4 bases stayed unmatched. In nucleotides, the CDR3 is TGTGCCATCAGCGAGGGACTAGCGGGTTCCTACGAGCAGTACTTC. As protein: CAISEGLAGSYEQYF.

The J gene is TRBJ1-5, the V gene TRBV19; maybe TRBD1 (5 bases). The CDR3 is 15 residues long. In germline, CDR1 is LNHDA, CDR2 SQIVND (reference sequence). With 5 bases removed from V and 5 bases from J, the gap between germline ends came to 16 bases. Written as DNA, the CDR3 is TGTGCCAGTAGTGAGTCCGGGGGACGGGATCAGCCCCAGCATTTT. As protein: CASSESGGRDQPQHF. The full variable domain, its missing parts supplied by reference TRBV19 and TRBJ1-5, is DGGITQSPKYLFRKEGQNVTLSCEQNLNHDAMYWYRQDPGQGLRLIYYSQIVNDFQKGDIAEGYSVSREKKESFPLTVTSAQKNPTAFYLCASSESGGRDQPQHFGDGTRLSIL.